These 2 T cell receptor beta chains share one sample of origin, sequenced in a study of blood T cells in healthy people across ages. A second PCR of 7 to 11 cycles used a sample-barcoded 5' primer and a J-beta primer mix. Via MiXCR, TCRdb re-called the 5' RACE reads, giving one row per CDR3 protein. The data show about 1.1 million distinct CDR3 sequences, with more than 30% seen just once and over 10% held by the top ten. Sequenced sample: blood. The receptors here all came from a man aged 18 to 29 in good health.

This clonotype was recorded a few times. V gene TRBV5-1 combines with J gene TRBJ2-3; 10 bases agree with TRBD1. Germline-derived CDR1 and CDR2 are SGHRS and YFSETQ. Trimming removed 4 bases from V and 4 bases from J; junction bases left unmatched: 9. CDR3 size: 16 residues. This CDR3 reads CASSPTGGLRADTQYF. Written as DNA, the CDR3 is TGCGCCAGCAGCCCGACAGGGGGCCTTCGGGCAGATACGCAGTATTTT. Drawing the rest from reference TRBV5-1 and TRBJ2-3, the complete variable domain is KAGVTQTPRYLIKTRGQQVTLSCSPISGHRSVSWYQQTPGQGLQFLFEYFSETQRNKGNFPGRFSGRQFSNSRSEMNVSTLELGDSALYLCASSPTGGLRADTQYFGPGTRLTVL.

The chain has TRBV7-2 and TRBJ1-1, with D unresolved. Germline lookup yields CDR1 SGHTA and CDR2 FQGNSA. The V end lost 5 bases, the J end lost 4 bases, and 11 bases lay between the germline ends. The length of the CDR3 is 13 residues. This CDR3 is CASSRVLSTEAFF. CDR3 nucleotide sequence: TGTGCCAGCAGCAGGGTGCTTAGCACTGAAGCTTTCTTT.